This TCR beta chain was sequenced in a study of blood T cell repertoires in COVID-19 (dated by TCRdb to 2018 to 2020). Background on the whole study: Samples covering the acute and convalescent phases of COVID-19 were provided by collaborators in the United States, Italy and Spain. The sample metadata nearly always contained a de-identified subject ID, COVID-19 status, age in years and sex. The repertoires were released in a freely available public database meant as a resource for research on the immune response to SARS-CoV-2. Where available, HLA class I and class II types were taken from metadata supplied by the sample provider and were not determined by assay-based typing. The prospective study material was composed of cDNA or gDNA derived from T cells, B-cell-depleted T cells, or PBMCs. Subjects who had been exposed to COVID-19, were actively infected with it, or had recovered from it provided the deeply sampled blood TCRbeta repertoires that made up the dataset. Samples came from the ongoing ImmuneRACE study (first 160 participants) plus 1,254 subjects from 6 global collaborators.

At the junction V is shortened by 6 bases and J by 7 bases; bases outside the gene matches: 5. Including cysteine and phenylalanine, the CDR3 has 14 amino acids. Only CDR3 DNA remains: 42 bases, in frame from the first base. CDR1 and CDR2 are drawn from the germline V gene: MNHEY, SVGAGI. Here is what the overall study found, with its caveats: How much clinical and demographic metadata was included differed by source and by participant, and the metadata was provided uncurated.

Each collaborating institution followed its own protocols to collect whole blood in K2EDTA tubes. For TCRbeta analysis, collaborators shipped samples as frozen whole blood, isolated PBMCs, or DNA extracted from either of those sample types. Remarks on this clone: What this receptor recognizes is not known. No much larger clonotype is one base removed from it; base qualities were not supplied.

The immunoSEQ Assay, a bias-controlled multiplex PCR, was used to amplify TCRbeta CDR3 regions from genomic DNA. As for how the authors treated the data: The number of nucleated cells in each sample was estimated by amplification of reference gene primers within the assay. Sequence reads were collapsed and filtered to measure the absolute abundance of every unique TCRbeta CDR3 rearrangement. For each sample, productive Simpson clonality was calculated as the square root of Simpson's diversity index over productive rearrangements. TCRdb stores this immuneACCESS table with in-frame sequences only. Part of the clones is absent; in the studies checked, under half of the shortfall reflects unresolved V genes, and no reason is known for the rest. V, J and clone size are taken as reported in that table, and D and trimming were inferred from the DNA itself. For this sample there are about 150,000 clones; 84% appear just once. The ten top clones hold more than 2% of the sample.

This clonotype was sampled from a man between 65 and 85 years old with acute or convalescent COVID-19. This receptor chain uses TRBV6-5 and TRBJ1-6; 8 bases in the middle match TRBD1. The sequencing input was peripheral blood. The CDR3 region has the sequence CASRQTGVNSPLHF. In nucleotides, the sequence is TGTGCCAGCAGACAGACAGGGGTAAATTCACCCCTCCACTTT.